Listed here are 29 T cell receptor beta chains from one sample, sequenced in a study of blood T cell repertoires in COVID-19. The table came from immunoSEQ multiplex PCR; TCRdb's copy has only in-frame clones and leaves some out. The sample contains tens of thousands of clones, roughly 87% of which appear only once. Sequenced: peripheral blood. These receptors all stem from a man in his 60s with COVID-19, enrolled during active disease.

The rearrangement links TRBV28 to TRBJ1-1; a possible D gene is TRBD1 (6 bases). Trimming took off 6 bases at V and 5 bases at J, with 22 bases between the two ends. CDR1 MDHEN and CDR2 SYDVKM come from the germline V gene. The CDR3 covers 16 residues. As DNA, the CDR3 is TGTGCCAGCAGGCCCGCAGGGGCCGGAATGGGGACTGAAGCTTTCTTT. Its translation: CASRPAGAGMGTEAFF.

This clone appeared a single time. The gene calls are TRBV5-4 and TRBJ2-7, with 7 bases identical to TRBD1. The CDR3 consists of 15 residues. CDR1 and CDR2 from the germline V gene are SGHNT and YYREEE (reference sequence). V lost 1 base to trimming and J lost 4 bases; unmatched junction nucleotides: 8. The CDR3 DNA follows: TGTGCCAGCAGCTTGAAACAGGGGATAAATTACGAGCAGTACTTC. Protein: CASSLKQGINYEQYF.

This chain joins TRBV28 and TRBJ2-1, with no clear D. Trimming stripped 3 bases from V and 5 bases from J, with 14 bases between. CDR3 size: 15 residues. Germline V gene lookup returns CDR1 MDHEN and CDR2 SYDVKM. CDR3 nucleotides: TGTGCCAGCAGTTTCTTCCCAGAAACCCACAATGAGCAGTTCTTC. As protein: CASSFFPETHNEQFF.

This sequence joins TRBV3-1 (or the pseudogene TRBV3-2) and TRBJ2-7, with 14 bases that match TRBD2. The CDR3 length is 18 residues. V lost 6 bases to trimming and J lost 6 bases; unmatched junction nucleotides: 16. Germline lookup yields CDR1 LGHDT and CDR2 YNNKEL (reference sequence). The CDR3 DNA follows: TGTGCCAGCAGTCCAACCGGGACTAGCGGGAGCTCGGTGGGCGAGCAGTACTTC. Its protein is CASSPTGTSGSSVGEQYF.

CDR3 amino acids: CASSGERGKAQHF. In nucleotides, the CDR3 is TGTGCCAGTAGTGGGGAGCGGGGGAAGGCCCAGCATTTT. The chain employs TRBV19 and TRBJ1-5, with D perhaps TRBD1 (5 bases). Germline CDR1 LNHDA, CDR2 SQIVND (reference sequence). V was shortened by 5 bases and J by 11 bases, with 16 bases between the two germline ends. The CDR3 extends over 13 amino acids.

This clone was observed a single time. The V and J genes are TRBV5-4 and TRBJ2-1; a weak D match, TRBD2 (5 bases). CDR1 and CDR2 (germline): SGHNT, YYREEE (reference sequence). Trimming took 2 bases from V and 7 from J, leaving 19 bases between them. This CDR3 region has 16 residues. The CDR3 sequence is CASSLRSAGVGNEQFF. The CDR3 region has the DNA TGTGCCAGCAGCTTAAGGTCGGCGGGCGTGGGTAATGAGCAGTTCTTC.

V is TRBV11-3 and J is TRBJ2-3, with 7 nucleotides matching TRBD2. Germline V CDR1 and CDR2: SGHNT, YENEEA. CDR3 length: 14 amino acids. V shed 4 bases, J shed 4 bases, and the junction held 5 bases outside the gene matches. The CDR3 coding sequence is TGTGCCAGCAGCTCCCAGCGGGAAGCAGATACGCAGTATTTT. Its protein is CASSSQREADTQYF.

This clone showed up just a few times. The chain couples TRBV30 to TRBJ1-2; possible D gene TRBD1, 6 bases. The CDR3 sequence is 12 residues long. V was trimmed by 2 bases and J by 8 bases, leaving 12 bases between them. Germline CDR1 is GTSNPN and CDR2 is SVGIG (reference sequence). The CDR3 region has the DNA TGTGCCTGGAGTACAGGGCTGGCGGGCTACACCTTC. Its protein product is CAWSTGLAGYTF. The entire variable domain, with the rest obtained from reference TRBV30 and TRBJ1-2, is as follows: SQTIHQWPATLVQPVGSPLSLECTVEGTSNPNLYWYRQAAGRGLQLLFYSVGIGQISSEVPQNLSASRPQDRQFILSSKKLLLSDSGFYLCAWSTGLAGYTFGSGTRLTVV.

The V and J genes are TRBV2 and TRBJ1-5; D is unclear. The ends were cut back, 6 bases at V and 6 bases at J, with 9 bases in the middle. CDR1 SNHLY and CDR2 FYNNEI come from the germline V gene. The CDR3 sequence is 12 residues long. The CDR3 protein is CASSSAAQPQHF. The CDR3 DNA follows: TGTGCCAGCAGCTCGGCGGCTCAGCCCCAGCATTTT.

In nucleotides, the CDR3 is TGTGCCAGCAGGGGCTTGGGCCCCTCTGGAAACACCATATATTTT. It specifies CASRGLGPSGNTIYF. This chain connects TRBV28 to TRBJ1-3; D gene uncertain. V was pared by 6 bases and J by 0 bases, with 12 bases between. In germline, CDR1 is MDHEN, CDR2 SYDVKM. CDR3 length equals 15 residues. Supplemented by reference TRBV28 and TRBJ1-3, the full variable domain reads DVKVTQSSRYLVKRTGEKVFLECVQDMDHENMFWYRQDPGLGLRLIYFSYDVKMKEKGDIPEGYSVSREKKERFSLILESASTNQTSMYLCASRGLGPSGNTIYFGEGSWLTVV.

The V gene is TRBV6-5, the J gene TRBJ1-1, with D hard to call. The CDR3 is made up of 15 amino acids. V was cut by 6 bases and J by 6 bases, with 20 bases left in between. CDR1 is MNHEY, CDR2 SVGAGI, per germline. The CDR3: CASRSLRLSFSEAFF. Here the CDR3 DNA reads TGTGCCAGCAGGTCCCTTCGACTTTCTTTCTCTGAAGCTTTCTTT.

This clone came up a few times. The chain combines TRBV15 with TRBJ2-2, with 8 positions matching TRBD2. This CDR3 spans 16 amino acids. Trimming took 1 base from V and 4 from J; bases not matched to a gene: 5. Germline CDR1 is LNHNV and CDR2 is YYDKDF (reference sequence). CDR3 loop: CATSRGGRSGTGELFF. The CDR3 nucleotides read TGTGCCACCAGCAGAGGCGGGAGGTCGGGCACCGGGGAGCTGTTTTTT. Drawing the rest from reference TRBV15 and TRBJ2-2, the complete variable domain is DAMVIQNPRYQVTQFGKPVTLSCSQTLNHNVMYWYQQKSSQAPKLLFHYYDKDFNNEADTPDNFQSRRPNTSFCFLDIRSPGLGDTAMYLCATSRGGRSGTGELFFGEGSRLTVL.

The chain carries TRBV6-5 and TRBJ1-4, with 8 bases identical to TRBD1. Germline CDR1 MNHEY, CDR2 SVGAGI. With 5 bases clipped from V and 7 bases from J, the junction kept 6 bases outside the gene matches. The CDR3 length is 14 residues. The CDR3 DNA reads as TGTGCCAGCAGTCAGGACAGGGATGGTGAAAAACTGTTTTTT. It encodes CASSQDRDGEKLFF.

This clone occurred once. The chain combines TRBV10-3 with TRBJ1-5; no clear D. The CDR3 is 17 amino acids. V lost 3 bases, J lost 2 bases, and 17 bases lay in between. Germline loops: CDR1 ENHRY, CDR2 SYGVKD. CDR3 bases: TGTGCCATCAGTGACACTCCGCTCGGCGCGGGCAATCAGCCCCAGCATTTT. Amino acids: CAISDTPLGAGNQPQHF.

The rearrangement links TRBV5-4 to TRBJ1-2; 9 bases match TRBD1. After removal of 4 bases from V and 5 bases from J, the junction contained 9 bases not matched to a gene. CDR1 and CDR2 from the germline V gene are SGHNT and YYREEE (reference sequence). The CDR3 contains 15 residues. This CDR3 is CASSTTGQGIYGYTF. Written as DNA, the CDR3 is TGTGCCAGCAGCACTACGGGACAGGGCATATATGGCTACACCTTC.

The chain uses TRBV28 and TRBJ1-5; 7 bases line up with TRBD1. Germline V gene lookup returns CDR1 MDHEN and CDR2 SYDVKM. This CDR3 has 15 residues. Trimming cost V 5 bases and J 1 base; bases outside gene matches: 5. CDR3 sequence reads: CASSPGDSSNQPQHF. CDR3 nucleotides: TGTGCCAGCAGTCCCGGGGACAGCAGCAATCAGCCCCAGCATTTT.

This sequence joins TRBV6-5 and TRBJ2-7; D perhaps matches TRBD2 (5 bases). With 7 bases removed from V and 1 base from J, the gap between germline ends came to 8 bases. Germline loops: CDR1 MNHEY, CDR2 SVGAGI. CDR3 length equals 12 residues. In DNA form, the CDR3 reads TGTGCCAGCAAGTGGGAGTCCTACGAGCAGTACTTC. Translated: CASKWESYEQYF.

The chain joins TRBV4-1 to TRBJ1-2; 7 bases map to TRBD1. The CDR3 consists of 15 residues. V lost 4 bases, J lost 8 bases, and 13 bases stayed unmatched. Germline CDR1 MGHRA, CDR2 YSYEKL. CDR3 region: CASSPTGAAYGGYTF. In DNA form, the CDR3 reads TGCGCCAGCAGCCCAACAGGGGCGGCGTATGGGGGCTACACCTTC.

The count of this clone is one. This chain uses TRBV10-2 with TRBJ2-2; unclear D gene. The germline gives CDR1 WSHSY, CDR2 SAAADI. V dropped 4 bases and J dropped 7 bases, with 10 bases sitting between them. This CDR3 is built from 13 residues. The CDR3 loop is CASSVPPSGELFF. CDR3 nucleotide sequence: TGCGCCAGCAGTGTCCCCCCGAGCGGGGAGCTGTTTTTT.

This chain joins TRBV5-8 and TRBJ2-3; TRBD2 is a possible D gene (5 bases). The V gene's germline CDR1 is SGHTS and CDR2 YDEGEE. V lost 5 bases to trimming and J lost 0 bases, with 19 bases between them. The CDR3 is made up of 17 amino acids. The CDR3 loop is CASRGSVLRTSTDTQYF. The CDR3 DNA reads as TGTGCCAGCAGAGGGAGTGTGCTAAGAACTAGCACAGATACGCAGTATTTT.

This clone came up once. This chain links TRBV28 with TRBJ2-2, with 7 bases aligning to TRBD2. V lost 5 bases, J lost 4 bases, and 7 bases stayed unmatched. The CDR3 has 15 amino acids. In germline, CDR1 is MDHEN, CDR2 SYDVKM. CDR3 sequence: CASSGLGGTTGELFF. DNA for the CDR3: TGTGCCAGCAGTGGACTGGGAGGGACCACCGGGGAGCTGTTTTTT.

This clone was detected only once. The chain has TRBV6-5 and TRBJ2-7; D is ambiguous. The ends were cut back, 0 bases at V and 3 bases at J, with 9 bases in the middle. Germline-derived CDR1 and CDR2 are MNHEY and SVGAGI. The CDR3 loop spans 14 amino acids. The CDR3 DNA is TGTGCCAGCAGTTACTCGGTTCAGGACTACGAGCAGTACTTC. Protein: CASSYSVQDYEQYF.

This chain uses TRBV11-2 with TRBJ2-2; TRBD2 is a possible D gene (5 bases). The CDR3 totals 15 residues. CDR1 and CDR2 (germline): SGHAT, FQNNGV. V lost 0 bases and J 4 bases, leaving 9 bases between the germline ends. This CDR3 is CASSLDLAPTGELFF. The DNA for the CDR3 is TGTGCCAGCAGCTTAGATCTAGCACCCACCGGGGAGCTGTTTTTT.

The chain links TRBV18 to TRBJ2-7; 10 nucleotides align to TRBD2. V shed 4 bases and J 6 bases; nucleotides not matched to a gene: 9. The length of the CDR3 is 15 residues. Germline lookup yields CDR1 KGHSH and CDR2 LQKENI. CDR3 loop: CASSHSSGSEGEQYF. CDR3 coding DNA: TGTGCCAGCTCACATTCTAGCGGGAGTGAGGGCGAGCAGTACTTC.

Here the CDR3 DNA reads TGTGCCAGCAGTGCCAGGGCAGGGGGCTCACCCCTCCACTTT. This sequence encodes CASSARAGGSPLHF. V and J are TRBV3-1 (or the pseudogene TRBV3-2) and TRBJ1-6; 8 bases map to TRBD1. Trimming removed 6 bases from V and 10 bases from J; junction bases left unmatched: 8. Germline-derived CDR1 and CDR2 are LGHDT and YNNKEL (reference sequence). This CDR3 comprises 14 residues.

This clone was detected only once. The rearrangement links TRBV28 to TRBJ1-2; D perhaps matches TRBD1 (5 bases). Germline CDR1 is MDHEN and CDR2 is SYDVKM. The CDR3 has 14 amino acids. The ends were cut back, 5 bases at V and 5 bases at J, with 15 bases in the middle. The chain's CDR3 is CASSQGHPSYGYTF. For the CDR3, the DNA is TGTGCCAGCAGTCAAGGACACCCGTCGTATGGCTACACCTTC.

The V gene is TRBV19, the J gene TRBJ1-5, with D unclear. Germline CDR1 and CDR2: LNHDA and SQIVND (reference sequence). CDR3 size: 15 residues. V shed 1 base and J shed 4 bases, with 11 bases lying between them. The CDR3 region is CASSIVGEGNQPQHF. The DNA for the CDR3 is TGTGCCAGTAGTATAGTGGGAGAAGGGAATCAGCCCCAGCATTTT.

This chain links TRBV4-2 with TRBJ2-7; 11 bases are a match to TRBD1. With V trimmed by 0 bases and J by 2 bases, 3 bases remained unmatched. Germline V lookup: CDR1 LGHNA, CDR2 YNFKEQ. CDR3 length equals 16 residues. The DNA of the CDR3 is TGTGCCAGCAGCCAAGAGGGGACAGGGGGGCCCTACGAGCAGTACTTC. Translated: CASSQEGTGGPYEQYF.

This chain links TRBV5-5 with TRBJ1-6, with 8 bases identical to TRBD1. J lost 6 bases, V lost 3 bases, and 2 bases had no gene match. CDR1 and CDR2 from the germline V gene are SGHKS and YYEKEE (reference sequence). The CDR3 extends over 14 amino acids. CDR3 nucleotide sequence: TGTGCCAGCAGCTCCGACAGGGGTAATTCACCCCTCCACTTT. It codes for CASSSDRGNSPLHF.